The T cell receptor beta chain under discussion was sequenced for a study of TIL therapy for anti-PD-1-resistant metastatic lung cancer (dated by TCRdb to the early 2020s). Notes on the research overall: Tumors were harvested prior to any PD-1/PD-L1 blockade, after which nivolumab was administered to patients, and lymphodepletion, expanded TIL infusion and IL-2 were given to patients who progressed. Enrolled patients had a median age of approximately 49 years (range 38-75) and a median tumor PD-L1 proportion score of around 5.6%. T cell receptor beta sequencing of tumor and peripheral blood was used to follow clonotypes across the tumor, the expanded TIL product and serial blood samples. Across the cohort, whole-exome sequencing showed a median non-synonymous tumor mutation burden of less than 1.7 mutations per megabase. The cohort was composed predominantly of lung adenocarcinoma, with several EGFR-mutant and two ALK-rearranged tumors included, and half of patients were identified as current or former smokers.

The immunoSEQ v3 hsTCRB kit was used to amplify TCR beta CDR3 regions from genomic DNA through bias-controlled multiplex PCR. TCR libraries were sequenced on an Illumina NextSeq 500 to 1.5 million to 2.5 million read pairs for survey level or roughly 4.5-6 million for deep level. The paper's data handling went like this. Clonality was reported by immunoSEQ Analyzer software, which also assigned V, D and J genes and filtered out non-productive sequences. Repertoires of infused TIL and blood were compared using productive Simpson clonality and the Morisita overlap index of productive TRB rearrangements. Absolute clonotype counts in blood were estimated as lymphocyte count times CD3+ fraction times the clone's productive frequency. TCRdb took this table from immuneACCESS and kept in-frame rearrangements with V and J called. Such tables lack part of the clones; where checked against another copy, unresolved V genes explain under half of the gap, and the rest is unexplained. The V and J calls and clone size come from that table; D and trimming were worked out from the DNA. This sample lists about 60,000 clones; about 69% were detected once. Around 6.6% of the sample rests with the top ten.

Concerning this clone itself: Its antigen specificity is not known. Base qualities are not provided; no much larger clone lies one nucleotide away.

What the work shows at the level of the full study, not this receptor alone: Generalizability was limited because the cohort was highly selected, with more treatment-naive, never-smoker and oncogene-addicted patients included than is typical. The baseline peripheral repertoire was partially replaced by infused TIL clonotypes, which then decayed over months, and persistence showed no apparent association with response. The study protocol defined all tumor marker inferences as exploratory.

The sample's time point label, decoded: pre-treatment sample, taken before nivolumab and TIL therapy. A phase I trial run at two centers enrolled adults with stage 4 NSCLC between 2017 and 2020. The samples were obtained from a phase I trial that was single-arm and open-label and tested tumor-infiltrating lymphocyte therapy combined with nivolumab in advanced non-small cell lung cancer. Mononuclear cells from blood collected in EDTA tubes were isolated on a Ficoll gradient and snap-frozen as pellets, and DNA was then extracted using a Qiagen mini-prep kit. The CDR3 spans 15 residues, from the cysteine through the phenylalanine. The kept DNA is CDR3 alone, 45 bases in frame from the first base. According to the germline V gene, CDR1 reads LGHNA and CDR2 reads YNFKEQ. Trimmed from V: 6 bases; trimmed from J: 2 bases; junction bases lacking a gene match: 6.

The sequenced sample was blood, obtained at baseline. The receptor's source is a person aged 25 to 85 with non-small cell lung cancer. The chain employs TRBV4-2 and TRBJ2-3; the central 9 bases match TRBD2. The CDR3 here reads CASSDGTSNTDTQYF. Read as DNA, the sequence is TGTGCCAGCAGTGACGGGACTAGCAACACAGATACGCAGTATTTT.